This T cell receptor beta chain emerged from a study of HIV-infected patients and healthy controls. TCRdb called the 5' RACE reads again in MiXCR, with one record for every CDR3 protein. Of some 70,000 distinct CDR3 sequences detected, about 19% appear once; the ten largest clones hold 1.4%. This clonotype was detected only a few times. This CDR3 has 16 amino acids. V shed 3 bases and J shed 8 bases, with 23 bases lying between them. The germline V gene encodes CDR1 SGHNT and CDR2 YYREEE (reference sequence). The clonotype was recovered from a human donor in good health. The gene calls are TRBV5-4 and TRBJ1-2; no definite D call. Sequencing used CD4+ T cells from blood. In nucleotides, the CDR3 is TGTGCCAGCAGCTCGCAGAGATGGTCGGAGGCCCTGGGCTACACCTTC. Translated: CASSSQRWSEALGYTF. Variable domain in full (rest from reference TRBV5-4 and TRBJ1-2): ETGVTQSPTHLIKTRGQQVTLRCSSQSGHNTVSWYQQALGQGPQFIFQYYREEENGRGNFPPRFSGLQFPNYSSELNVNALELDDSALYLCASSSQRWSEALGYTFGSGTRLTVV.